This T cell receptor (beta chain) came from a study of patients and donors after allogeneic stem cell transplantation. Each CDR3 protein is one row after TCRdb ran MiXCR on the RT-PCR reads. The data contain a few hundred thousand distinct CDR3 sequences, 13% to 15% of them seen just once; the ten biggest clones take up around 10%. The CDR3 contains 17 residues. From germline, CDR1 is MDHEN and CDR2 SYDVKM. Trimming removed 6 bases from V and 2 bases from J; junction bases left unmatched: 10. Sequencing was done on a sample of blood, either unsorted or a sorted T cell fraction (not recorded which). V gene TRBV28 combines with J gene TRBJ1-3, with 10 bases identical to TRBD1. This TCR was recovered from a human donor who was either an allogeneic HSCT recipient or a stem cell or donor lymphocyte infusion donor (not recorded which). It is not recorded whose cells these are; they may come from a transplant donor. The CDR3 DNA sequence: TGTGCCAGCAGCGCTCCGGGGACAGGGGTAACTGGAAACACCATATATTTT. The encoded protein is CASSAPGTGVTGNTIYF.